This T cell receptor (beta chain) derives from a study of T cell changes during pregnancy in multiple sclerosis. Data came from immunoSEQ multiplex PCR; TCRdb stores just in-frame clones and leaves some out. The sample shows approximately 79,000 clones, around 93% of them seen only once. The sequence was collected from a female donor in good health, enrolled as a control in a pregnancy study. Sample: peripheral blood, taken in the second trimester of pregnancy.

CDR3 DNA: TGTGCCAGCAGAGGACAGGGCTACACTGAAGCTTTCTTT. It specifies CASRGQGYTEAFF. The chain employs TRBV6-5 and TRBJ1-1; 8 positions agree with TRBD1. The CDR3 consists of 13 residues. The germline V gene has CDR1 MNHEY and CDR2 SVGAGI. V lost 6 bases, J lost 3 bases, and 3 bases stayed unmatched.